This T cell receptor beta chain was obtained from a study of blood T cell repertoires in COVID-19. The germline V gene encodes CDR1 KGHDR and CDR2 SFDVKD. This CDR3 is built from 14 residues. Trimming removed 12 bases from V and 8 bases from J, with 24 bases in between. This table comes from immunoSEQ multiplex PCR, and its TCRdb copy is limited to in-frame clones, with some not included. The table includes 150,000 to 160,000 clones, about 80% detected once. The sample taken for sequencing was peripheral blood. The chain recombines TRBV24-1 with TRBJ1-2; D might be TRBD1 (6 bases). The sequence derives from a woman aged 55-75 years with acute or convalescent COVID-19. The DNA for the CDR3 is TGTGCCGCACGGGACACCACCAGCGGTGCAGGCTACACCTTC. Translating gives CAARDTTSGAGYTF.